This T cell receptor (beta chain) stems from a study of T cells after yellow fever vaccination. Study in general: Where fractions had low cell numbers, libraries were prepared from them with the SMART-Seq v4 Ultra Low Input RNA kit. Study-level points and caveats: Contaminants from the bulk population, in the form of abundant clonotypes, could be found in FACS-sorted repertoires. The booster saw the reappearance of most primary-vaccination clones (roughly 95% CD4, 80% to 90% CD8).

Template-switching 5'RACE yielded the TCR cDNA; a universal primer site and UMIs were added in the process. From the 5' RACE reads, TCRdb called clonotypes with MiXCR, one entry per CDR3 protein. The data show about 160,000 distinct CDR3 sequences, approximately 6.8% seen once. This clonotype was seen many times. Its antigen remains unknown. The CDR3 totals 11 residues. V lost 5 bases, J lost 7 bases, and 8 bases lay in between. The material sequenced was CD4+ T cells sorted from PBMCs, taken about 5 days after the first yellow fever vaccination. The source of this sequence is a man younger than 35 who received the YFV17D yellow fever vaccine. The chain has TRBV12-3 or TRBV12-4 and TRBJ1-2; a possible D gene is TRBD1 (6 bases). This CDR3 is CASSGTFGYTF. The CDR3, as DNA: TGTGCCAGCAGTGGGACATTTGGCTACACCTTC.